This paragraph covers one T cell receptor (beta chain) sequence. Its matching antigen is unknown. The source of the sample is a study of CD4+ T cells in melanoma. Sequencing used immunoSEQ multiplex PCR; TCRdb keeps in-frame clones, though not all of them. The repertoire holds roughly 12,000 clones, with about 70% as singletons. V lost 7 bases to trimming and J lost 7 bases; unmatched junction nucleotides: 7. Germline assignment: CDR1 SQVTM and CDR2 ANQGSEA. This CDR3 has 12 residues. Study-level points and caveats: Diverse differentiation states were reported for melanoma neoantigen-specific CD4+ T cells.

Sample: cells from a culture (not recorded whether cultured in vitro). The sequence derives from a human donor with melanoma. The J gene is TRBJ1-5, the V gene TRBV29-1; the match to TRBD1 covers 7 bases. The CDR3 here is CSAGGLGQPQHF. CDR3 in DNA: TGCAGCGCAGGGGGGCTAGGGCAGCCCCAGCATTTT.